A single T cell receptor (beta chain) is shown here with its context. Antigen specificity is unknown. This sample was taken from a study of T cell repertoires in cytomegalovirus infection. Study context: Well-studied HLA-B-restricted epitopes and recently identified HLA-C-restricted epitopes of CMV were both used in the study. Matching HLA type and CMV infection were both indicated by public TCR beta signatures. Notes on the study in general: HLA-C-restricted, CMV-specific TCR beta clonotypes were dominant ex vivo. The study identified carriers of CMV plus the relevant HLA from cumulative public TCR beta family frequency.

TCRdb passed the reads through MiXCR, listing each CDR3 protein once. This sample has hundreds of thousands of distinct CDR3 sequences; 30% to 35% occur once, and the top ten carry 9.5% to 15%. The sequence was obtained from a human donor in good health (CMV status not recorded). Some clones in this sample may be carry-over from other donors' samples. The sequences come from cultured CD8+ T cells from PBMCs, collected from culture after CMV antigen stimulation.

The CDR3 DNA is TGTGCCAGCAGCTTTCGACCCAGGGTCAGCGAGGGCCAAGAGACCCAGTACTTC. Translated, it gives CASSFRPRVSEGQETQYF. This chain uses TRBV5-8 with TRBJ2-5; D may be TRBD1 or TRBD2 (5 bases each). CDR3 length: 18 amino acids. Trimming took 2 bases from V and 1 from J, leaving 21 bases between them. CDR1 SGHTS and CDR2 YDEGEE come from the germline V gene.